This is a list of T cell receptor beta chains from one sample in a study of blood T cell repertoires in COVID-19. Sequenced by immunoSEQ multiplex PCR; TCRdb stores in-frame clones only, minus some. The sample includes about 180,000 clones, around 86% of them seen just once. Sequenced sample: PBMCs or T cells enriched from blood (not recorded which). The origin of the receptors is a young woman who had recovered from COVID-19. Both conserved end residues are part of each CDR3. A D gene is named only where the DNA matches it firmly. Clone size is not always given. Where it is, it says once, few, many or a class for expanded clones.

clone_size,d_call,v_call,j_call,cdr3_aa,cdr3_nt
.,TRBD2,TRBV29-1,TRBJ2-7,CSVAAGSYEQYF,TGCAGCGTGGCAGCGGGGAGCTACGAGCAGTACTTC
.,.,TRBV27,TRBJ1-1,CASSFRGPSLYDIDTEAFF,TGTGCCAGCAGTTTTAGGGGCCCGTCGCTATATGACATTGACACTGAAGCTTTCTTT
.,.,TRBV9,TRBJ2-2,CASRPGNANTGELFF,TGTGCCAGCAGGCCCGGGAACGCGAACACCGGGGAGCTGTTTTTT
.,.,TRBV6-5,TRBJ2-1,CASSSQTNRRSNEQFF,TGTGCCAGCAGTTCCCAAACCAACAGGCGTTCAAATGAGCAGTTCTTC
.,.,TRBV7-2,TRBJ1-1,CASSLADSNTEAFF,TGTGCCAGCAGCTTGGCGGACTCAAACACTGAAGCTTTCTTT
.,.,TRBV9,TRBJ2-6,CASSVATHPGANVLTF,TGTGCCAGCAGCGTAGCTACCCATCCTGGGGCCAACGTCCTGACTTTC
once,.,TRBV18,TRBJ2-7,CASSRQTTYEQYF,TGTGCCAGCTCCCGACAGACGACCTACGAGCAGTACTTC
.,.,TRBV7-2,TRBJ2-7,CASSMYTGEQYF,TGTGCCAGCAGCATGTACACGGGGGAGCAGTACTTC
.,.,TRBV4-1,TRBJ1-3,CASRDSAAGNTIYF,TGCGCCAGCAGAGACAGCGCGGCGGGAAACACCATATATTTT
.,TRBD2,TRBV7-9,TRBJ2-2,CASSLPSGRIPGELFF,TGTGCCAGCAGCTTACCTAGCGGGAGGATCCCCGGGGAGCTGTTTTTT
once,TRBD1,TRBV5-1,TRBJ1-2,CASSVARDRGLDGYTF,TGCGCCAGCAGCGTCGCTCGGGACAGGGGGCTGGATGGCTACACCTTC
.,.,TRBV30,TRBJ2-7,CAWNQRMESYEQYF,TGTGCCTGGAATCAGAGGATGGAGTCCTACGAGCAGTACTTC
once,TRBD1,TRBV7-3,TRBJ1-5,CASSSGQGRNQPQHF,TGTGCCAGCAGCTCCGGACAGGGGAGGAATCAGCCCCAGCATTTT
.,TRBD1,TRBV19,TRBJ1-3,CASSRGLSGNTIYF,TGTGCCAGTAGCAGGGGGCTCTCTGGAAACACCATATATTTT
.,.,TRBV7-9,TRBJ1-1,CASSLVATEAFF,TGTGCCAGCAGCCTGGTAGCCACTGAAGCTTTCTTT
.,TRBD2,TRBV15,TRBJ2-1,CATSRGLAGVSEQFF,TGTGCCACCAGCAGAGGACTAGCGGGAGTTAGTGAGCAGTTCTTC
.,TRBD2,TRBV7-3,TRBJ2-1,CASSPSGSNEQFF,TGTGCCAGCAGCCCAAGCGGGAGCAATGAGCAGTTCTTC